The clone carrying this TCR beta chain has a count of ten or more. What it binds is unknown. Unique molecular identifiers were used in preparing the TCRbeta library. TCRdb independently ran MiXCR on the PCR reads; one entry per CDR3 protein. Here the sample spans 90,000 to 130,000 distinct CDR3 sequences, about a tenth being singletons. The data stem from a study of T-cell reconstitution after alpha-beta-depleted transplantation in children. Trimming removed 4 bases from V and 7 bases from J, with 19 bases in between. The germline CDR1 and CDR2 sequences are SGHKS and YYEKEE (reference sequence). The length of the CDR3 is 15 residues. The study's findings and limits: Some patients' high day-60 TCRbeta diversity was traced to surviving recipient T cells and thymic progenitors. Approximately two months post-transplant, alpha-beta T cells reportedly originated from several hundred expanded graft clones. Most T-cell counts and diversity one year after the transplant came from T cells that were newly produced.

The sample was PBMCs, taken before TCRalphabeta/CD19-depleted stem cell transplant. This receptor was identified in a boy aged 2 to 10 with acute lymphoblastic leukemia, due to receive a stem cell transplant. This chain connects TRBV5-5 to TRBJ2-3; D gene ambiguous. CDR3 residues: CASSKPTADLHTQYF. The CDR3 nucleotides read TGTGCCAGCAGCAAGCCGACGGCCGACCTTCATACGCAGTATTTT.